Detailed here is one T cell receptor (beta chain). The CDR3 runs to 14 residues. V shed 6 bases, J shed 3 bases, and the junction held 6 bases outside the gene matches. Germline V CDR1 and CDR2: MNHEY, SVGAGI. The data were taken from a study of a mutant IDH1 vaccine in newly diagnosed glioma. Assay: immunoSEQ multiplex PCR; the TCRdb copy retains only in-frame clones and omits some. Of around 56,000 clones listed, 80% to 95% were seen once; the top ten hold roughly 2.5%. Time point defined: baseline, week 1 (first vaccination visit). The treatment: pre-vaccination baseline after standard-of-care therapy.

The chain is built from TRBV6-5 and TRBJ2-7; 9 bases line up with TRBD2. The sample was PBMCs, taken from a glioma patient treated with radiotherapy, temozolomide or both. The receptor was isolated from a man in his forties or fifties with glioma. Written as DNA, the CDR3 is TGTGCCAGCAGATCTAGCGGGAACCACTACGAGCAGTACTTC. Protein product: CASRSSGNHYEQYF.